This note documents a single TCR beta chain sequence. CDR1 and CDR2 from the germline V gene are ENHRY and SYGVKD. There are 14 residues in the CDR3. The V and J ends lost 10 bases and 5 bases, in that order; junction bases with no gene match: 12. Clones were read by immunoSEQ multiplex PCR, and TCRdb kept only the in-frame ones, dropping some. Of fewer than 150,000 clones detected, roughly 80% appear once; the ten largest clones hold around 9.9%. This entry is derived from a study of blood T cell repertoires in COVID-19. Study in general: PBMCs, B-cell-depleted T cells, or T cells provided the cDNA or gDNA that made up the material.

This sequence was found in a man aged 55 to 70 who had recovered from COVID-19. Material: peripheral blood. The chain joins TRBV10-3 to TRBJ2-5, with 8 positions matching TRBD1. The CDR3 spells CATTRGTGGETQYF. The CDR3 DNA follows: TGTGCCACGACGAGGGGAACAGGGGGGGAGACCCAGTACTTC.